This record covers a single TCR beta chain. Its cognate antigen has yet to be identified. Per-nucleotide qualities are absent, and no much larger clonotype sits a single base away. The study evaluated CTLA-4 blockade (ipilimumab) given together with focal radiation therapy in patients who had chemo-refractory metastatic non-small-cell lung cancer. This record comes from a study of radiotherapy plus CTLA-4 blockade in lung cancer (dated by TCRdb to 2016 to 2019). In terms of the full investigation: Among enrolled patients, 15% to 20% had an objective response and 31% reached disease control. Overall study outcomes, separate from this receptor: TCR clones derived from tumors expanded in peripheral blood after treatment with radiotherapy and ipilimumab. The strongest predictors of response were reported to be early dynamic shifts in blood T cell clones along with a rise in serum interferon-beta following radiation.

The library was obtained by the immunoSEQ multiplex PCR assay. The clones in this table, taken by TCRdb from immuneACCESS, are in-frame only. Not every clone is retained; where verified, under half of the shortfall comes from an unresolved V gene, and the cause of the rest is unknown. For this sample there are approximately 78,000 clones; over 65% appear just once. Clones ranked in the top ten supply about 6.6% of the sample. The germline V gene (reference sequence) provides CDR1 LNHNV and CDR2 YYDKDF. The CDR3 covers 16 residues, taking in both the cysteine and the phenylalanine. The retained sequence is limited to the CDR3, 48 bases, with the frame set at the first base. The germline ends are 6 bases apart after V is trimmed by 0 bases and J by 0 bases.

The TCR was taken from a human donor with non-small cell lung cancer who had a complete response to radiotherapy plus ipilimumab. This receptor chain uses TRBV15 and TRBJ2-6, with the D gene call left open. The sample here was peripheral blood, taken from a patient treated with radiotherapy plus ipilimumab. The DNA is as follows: TGTGCCACCAGCAGAGATCGGTTCTCTGGGGCCAACGTCCTGACTTTC. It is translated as CATSRDRFSGANVLTF.